This T cell receptor beta chain was documented in a study of T cell clonotyping in hematopoietic cell transplantation. Regarding the study as a whole: CD4 and CD8 repertoire contributions could not be separated without sorting. Few recipient clonotypes overlapped donors; over 97% were de novo at given depth. Pathologically expanded recipient clonotypes increased progressively from day 30 to day 180 as diversity fell.

With respect to this clone: The antigen is not known.

Looked up from germline, CDR1 is SGDLS and CDR2 is YYNGEE. The CDR3 covers 16 residues. V dropped 0 bases and J dropped 9; count of bases not matched to a gene: 9. Generated by immunoSEQ multiplex PCR, the TCRdb table keeps only in-frame clones and is missing some. Of roughly 15,000 clones in the sample, 75% to 90% were seen once. Sequenced sample: peripheral blood mononuclear cells. The V and J genes are TRBV9 and TRBJ1-6; TRBD1 agrees at 7 bases. The TCR was taken from a man in his fifties or sixties in good health. Some clones in this sample may be carry-over from other donors' samples. CDR3 bases: TGTGCCAGCAGCGTAGAAGGGGGCGCGGGTCCTTCACCCCTCCACTTT. The encoded protein is CASSVEGGAGPSPLHF.